The following is a TCR beta chain sequence with its context. Its antigen remains unknown. cDNA libraries for TRB were generated by 5' RACE incorporating UMI labels. TCRdb re-called the 5' RACE reads and shows each CDR3 protein once, DNA omitted. This sample carries about 51,000 distinct CDR3 sequences, with about 0.61% going to the ten biggest clones. The data stem from a study of CXCR3-negative and CXCR3-positive naive CD8 T cells. Study observations and caveats: Comparison of naive cells showed more hydrophobic TRB CDR3s in CXCR3-positive than in CXCR3-negative naive cells. For memory CD8+ cells diversity was much lower, but both naive subsets had comparably high diversity.

Researchers sorted 300,000 cells of each CD8+ T cell subset in triplicate. Naive CD8+ T cells showed CD45RO-CCR7+CD27+CD95-. Germline-derived CDR1 and CDR2 are MNHEY and SMNVEV (reference sequence). The CDR3 totals 15 residues. Sequencing used naive CXCR3+ CD8+ T cells from blood. Described subset: CD45RO-CCR7+CD27+CD95- naive CD8+ T cells expressing CXCR3 (TNR3+). The sequence came from a human donor in good health. Some clones in this sample may be carry-over from other donors' samples. The rearrangement joins TRBV27 to TRBJ2-5; TCRdb calls TRBD1, which cannot be checked without DNA. The CDR3 reads CASSLIRGLWETQYF.